The rows below give T cell receptor beta chains drawn from one sample of a study of blood T cell repertoires in COVID-19. Assay used: immunoSEQ multiplex PCR; TCRdb lists only in-frame clones, some missing. The table shows about 75,000 clones, with 87% occurring only once. The sequencing input was peripheral blood. All receptors come from a woman in her forties or fifties with acute or convalescent COVID-19. Both conserved end residues are part of each CDR3. A D gene is named only where the DNA matches it firmly. Clone size, where shown, is once, few, many, or a class for clones that have expanded.

D gene: -
J gene: TRBJ2-5
clone size: once
V gene: TRBV6-1
CDR3 DNA: TGTGCCAGCAGTGAAGCGAGTGGTGAGTGGGAGACCCAGTACTTC
CDR3 protein: CASSEASGEWETQYF

D gene: -
J gene: TRBJ1-1
clone size: -
V gene: TRBV4-1
CDR3 DNA: TGCGCCAGCAGCCAGGTGAGCATATTGAACACTGAAGCTTTCTTT
CDR3 protein: CASSQVSILNTEAFF

D gene: TRBD2
J gene: TRBJ2-1
clone size: -
V gene: TRBV11-3
CDR3 DNA: TGTGCCAGCAGCTCGGGTAGCGGGTTCAATGAGCAGTTCTTC
CDR3 protein: CASSSGSGFNEQFF

D gene: -
J gene: TRBJ1-1
clone size: -
V gene: TRBV5-4
CDR3 DNA: TGTGCCAGCAGACGAGACTATGGGGACACTGAAGCTTTCTTT
CDR3 protein: CASRRDYGDTEAFF

D gene: -
J gene: TRBJ2-5
clone size: -
V gene: TRBV7-9
CDR3 DNA: TGTGCCAGCAGCTTTCCCACCGGAGGGAAAGAGACCCAGTACTTC
CDR3 protein: CASSFPTGGKETQYF

D gene: TRBD1
J gene: TRBJ2-7
clone size: -
V gene: TRBV7-6
CDR3 DNA: TGTGCCAGCAGCTTAGTGGTGGGACAGGGGACCGTCGAGCAGTACTTC
CDR3 protein: CASSLVVGQGTVEQYF

D gene: -
J gene: TRBJ1-1
clone size: -
V gene: TRBV2
CDR3 DNA: TGTGCCAACCGTAAGGGGGAGACGTACACTGAAGCTTTCTTT
CDR3 protein: CANRKGETYTEAFF

D gene: TRBD1
J gene: TRBJ2-3
clone size: -
V gene: TRBV28
CDR3 DNA: TGTGCCAGCAGTTGGACAGGGGTTAGCACAGATACGCAGTATTTT
CDR3 protein: CASSWTGVSTDTQYF

D gene: TRBD1
J gene: TRBJ2-1
clone size: -
V gene: TRBV30
CDR3 DNA: TGTGCCGGATCGTACGGGACAGGGTACAATGAGCAGTTCTTC
CDR3 protein: CAGSYGTGYNEQFF

D gene: -
J gene: TRBJ1-5
clone size: once
V gene: TRBV5-6
CDR3 DNA: TGTGCCAGCAACCCACAGGAGCATAGCAATCAGCCCCAGCATTTT
CDR3 protein: CASNPQEHSNQPQHF

D gene: TRBD2
J gene: TRBJ2-1
clone size: -
V gene: TRBV4-3
CDR3 DNA: TGCGCCAGCAGCCAGGGACTAGCGGGAGGCCCCAATGAGCAGTTCTTC
CDR3 protein: CASSQGLAGGPNEQFF

D gene: -
J gene: TRBJ2-7
clone size: once
V gene: TRBV28
CDR3 DNA: TGTGCCAGCAGGAGGGGACTTATCGAGCAGTACTTC
CDR3 protein: CASRRGLIEQYF

D gene: TRBD1
J gene: TRBJ1-6
clone size: -
V gene: TRBV6-5
CDR3 DNA: TGTGCCAGCAGTTATCAGGGGGCCGCACCCCTCCACTTT
CDR3 protein: CASSYQGAAPLHF

D gene: -
J gene: TRBJ2-6
clone size: -
V gene: TRBV6-2/TRBV6-3
CDR3 DNA: TGTGCCAGCAGTTCATATGTTTCAGGGGCCGGGGCCAACGTCCTGACTTTC
CDR3 protein: CASSSYVSGAGANVLTF

D gene: TRBD1
J gene: TRBJ2-3
clone size: -
V gene: TRBV29-1
CDR3 DNA: TGCAGCGTTGAGGCAGGGGGCGCTTTTACAGATACGCAGTATTTT
CDR3 protein: CSVEAGGAFTDTQYF

D gene: TRBD1
J gene: TRBJ1-2
clone size: -
V gene: TRBV7-2
CDR3 DNA: TGTGCCAGCAGCTGGGGAGACAGGGGGGTTAATTATGGCTACACCTTC
CDR3 protein: CASSWGDRGVNYGYTF

D gene: -
J gene: TRBJ2-3
clone size: -
V gene: TRBV9
CDR3 DNA: TGTGCCAGCAGCACTCGACAGGCGATCACAGATACGCAGTATTTT
CDR3 protein: CASSTRQAITDTQYF

D gene: TRBD2
J gene: TRBJ2-3
clone size: -
V gene: TRBV7-8
CDR3 DNA: TGTGCCAGCAGCTTAATGGGGCGGGGGGGCACGGTTAGCACAGATACGCAGTATTTT
CDR3 protein: CASSLMGRGGTVSTDTQYF

D gene: TRBD2
J gene: TRBJ2-5
clone size: -
V gene: TRBV7-3
CDR3 DNA: TGTGCCAGCAGCCACAGCGGGAGTTTGGCGGAGACCCAGTACTTC
CDR3 protein: CASSHSGSLAETQYF

D gene: -
J gene: TRBJ2-1
clone size: -
V gene: TRBV19
CDR3 DNA: TGTGCCAGTAGTATAGGGAGCAATGAGCAGTTCTTC
CDR3 protein: CASSIGSNEQFF

D gene: -
J gene: TRBJ2-3
clone size: few
V gene: TRBV5-1
CDR3 DNA: TGCGCCAGCAGCTTGTCCACCAGTAAAACAGATACGCAGTATTTT
CDR3 protein: CASSLSTSKTDTQYF

D gene: -
J gene: TRBJ1-3
clone size: -
V gene: TRBV7-9
CDR3 DNA: TGTGCCAGCAGTGACACCAGCTCTGGAAACACCATATATTTT
CDR3 protein: CASSDTSSGNTIYF

D gene: -
J gene: TRBJ2-7
clone size: many
V gene: TRBV11-2
CDR3 DNA: TGTGCCAGCAGCTTAGAAAAGTCAGGTTTTTACGAGCAGTACTTC
CDR3 protein: CASSLEKSGFYEQYF

D gene: -
J gene: TRBJ2-2
clone size: -
V gene: TRBV7-6
CDR3 DNA: TGTGCCAGCAGCCGAGAGGGGGCGGGAAGGGACACCGGGGAGCTGTTTTTT
CDR3 protein: CASSREGAGRDTGELFF

D gene: TRBD1
J gene: TRBJ2-1
clone size: -
V gene: TRBV28
CDR3 DNA: TGTGCCAGCAACCGGCAAGACAGGGACAATGAGCAGTTCTTC
CDR3 protein: CASNRQDRDNEQFF

D gene: TRBD2
J gene: TRBJ2-2
clone size: -
V gene: TRBV30
CDR3 DNA: TGTGCCTGGAGTCTGGACGGTAGCGGGGAGAACACCGGGGAGCTGTTTTTT
CDR3 protein: CAWSLDGSGENTGELFF